The 30 T cell receptor beta chains in this list originate from one sample, sequenced in a study of immune cell composition in non-small cell lung cancer. Assay used: immunoSEQ multiplex PCR; TCRdb lists only in-frame clones, some missing. This sample has around 3,000 clones, with around 80% found just once. The sample was lung tumor tissue. The receptors originated from a human donor with non-small cell lung cancer.

The chain combines TRBV7-8 with TRBJ2-1, with 10 nucleotides matching TRBD1. Unmatched junction bases numbered 11, after V lost 5 bases and J lost 10 bases. CDR1 and CDR2 from the germline V gene are SGHVS and FQNEAQ. The CDR3 totals 15 residues. CDR3 DNA sequence: TGTGCCAGCAGCCGAAAGACAGGGGGCTCGGGAGAGCAGTTCTTC. Encoded protein: CASSRKTGGSGEQFF.

In this sample, this clone turned up a few times. V usage is TRBV7-2 and J usage is TRBJ2-3, with TRBD2 matching 10 bases. Germline CDR1 reads SGHTA; CDR2 reads FQGNSA. V lost 5 bases to trimming and J lost 4 bases; unmatched junction nucleotides: 9. There are 16 residues in the CDR3. This CDR3 reads CASSLLLAGSADTQYF. The CDR3 coding sequence is TGTGCCAGCAGCCTCCTACTAGCGGGGAGCGCAGATACGCAGTATTTT.

The chain combines TRBV4-1 with TRBJ2-1, with 14 bases aligning to TRBD2. The CDR3 has 20 residues. After removal of 5 bases from V and 8 bases from J, the junction contained 20 bases not matched to a gene. Germline CDR1 is MGHRA and CDR2 is YSYEKL. CDR3 nucleotide sequence: TGCGCCAGCAGCTCGATTCCGGGACTAGCGGGGGTGGGGTTCCGCGATGAGCAGTTCTTC. Protein product: CASSSIPGLAGVGFRDEQFF.

This sequence joins TRBV5-1 and TRBJ2-3; 10 bases line up with TRBD2. Germline CDR1 and CDR2: SGHRS and YFSETQ. J was trimmed by 7 bases and V by 4 bases; bases with no gene match: 6. The CDR3 totals 14 residues. DNA of the CDR3: TGCGCCAGCAGCCTAGTAGCGGGAGGAAATACGCAGTATTTT. Its translation is CASSLVAGGNTQYF.

This chain connects TRBV28 to TRBJ1-2; tentative D call: TRBD1 (6 bases). Germline assignment: CDR1 MDHEN and CDR2 SYDVKM. The germline V and J ends were trimmed by 7 bases and 7 bases, with 10 bases remaining between them. CDR3 length equals 11 residues. Here the CDR3 reads CASNRAIGYTF. The CDR3 DNA follows: TGTGCCAGCAACAGGGCGATTGGCTACACCTTC.

V gene TRBV11-3 combines with J gene TRBJ1-2; no definite D call. This CDR3 region has 13 residues. V lost 5 bases and J lost 3, with 10 bases in between. CDR1 is SGHNT and CDR2 is YENEEA in the germline V gene. CDR3 loop: CASSPRRDYGYTF. In DNA form, the CDR3 reads TGTGCCAGCAGCCCGCGCCGGGACTATGGCTACACCTTC. Together with reference TRBV11-3 and TRBJ1-2, the CDR3 gives the full variable domain: EAGVVQSPRYKIIEKKQPVAFWCNPISGHNTLYWYLQNLGQGPELLIRYENEEAVDDSQLPKDRFSAERLKGVDSTLKIQPAELGDSAVYLCASSPRRDYGYTFGSGTRLTVV.

The chain uses TRBV5-4 and TRBJ2-2; a weak D match, TRBD1 (5 bases). CDR1 is SGHNT and CDR2 is YYREEE in the germline V gene (reference sequence). V gave up 3 bases and J gave up 3 bases, with 9 bases separating them. This CDR3 is built from 14 residues. The CDR3 nucleotides are TGTGCCAGCAGCTATGGACAAGACACCGGGGAGCTGTTTTTT. It is translated as CASSYGQDTGELFF.

This clone has only one observation. V gene TRBV7-9 combines with J gene TRBJ2-2; 7 bases line up with TRBD1. The CDR3 is made up of 16 amino acids. The germline gives CDR1 SEHNR, CDR2 FQNEAQ (reference sequence). V shed 5 bases and J 4 bases; nucleotides not matched to a gene: 10. CDR3 DNA: TGTGCCAGCAGCCCTGCGATGACAGGGCCCACCGGGGAGCTGTTTTTT. Its protein product is CASSPAMTGPTGELFF. The whole variable domain, filled in from reference TRBV7-9 and TRBJ2-2, reads DTGVSQNPRHKITKRGQNVTFRCDPISEHNRLYWYRQTLGQGPEFLTYFQNEAQLEKSRLLSDRFSAERPKGSFSTLEIQRTEQGDSAMYLCASSPAMTGPTGELFFGEGSRLTVL.

The chain is built from TRBV29-1 and TRBJ1-3; 8 bases line up with TRBD1. Germline-derived CDR1 and CDR2 are SQVTM and ANQGSEA. Trimming took 6 bases from V and 1 from J; bases not matched to a gene: 2. The CDR3 totals 13 residues. The CDR3 DNA reads TGCAGCGTCCGGACAGGGTCTGGAAACACCATATATTTT. The encoded protein is CSVRTGSGNTIYF.

The DNA for the CDR3 is TGTGCCAGCTCACCCTCCCTTGGACTCTCCTACGAGCAGTACTTC. Its translation is CASSPSLGLSYEQYF. The V and J genes are TRBV18 and TRBJ2-7; possibly TRBD2 for D (5 bases). Per the germline V gene, CDR1 is KGHSH and CDR2 is LQKENI. Trimming cost V 3 bases and J 0 bases, with 12 bases left between them. The CDR3 contains 15 residues. Full variable domain (rest looked up from reference TRBV18 and TRBJ2-7): NAGVMQNPRHLVRRRGQEARLRCSPMKGHSHVYWYRQLPEEGLKFMVYLQKENIIDESGMPKERFSAEFPKEGPSILRIQQVVRGDSAAYFCASSPSLGLSYEQYFGPGTRLTVT.

The chain links TRBV5-1 to TRBJ1-6; D is possibly TRBD1 (6 bases). The CDR3 loop spans 15 amino acids. Per germline, CDR1 SGHRS and CDR2 YFSETQ. Deletions cut 1 base from V and 10 bases from J, with 15 bases between. In DNA form, the CDR3 reads TGCGCCAGCAGCTTGATTCGGGGGGCGGGATCACCCCTCCACTTT. Translating gives CASSLIRGAGSPLHF.

The chain couples TRBV10-3 to TRBJ1-1, with 7 bases that match TRBD1. The germline gives CDR1 ENHRY, CDR2 SYGVKD. The CDR3 consists of 14 residues. V shed 5 bases, J shed 0 bases, and the junction held 3 bases outside the gene matches. The CDR3 here is CAISRDSLNTEAFF. CDR3 DNA sequence: TGTGCCATCAGTCGGGACAGCTTGAACACTGAAGCTTTCTTT.

The chain links TRBV7-8 to TRBJ1-4, with TRBD1 identical over 7 bases. CDR1 and CDR2 (germline): SGHVS, FQNEAQ. This CDR3 has 15 residues. V was clipped by 5 bases and J by 6 bases; unmatched bases: 9. CDR3 in DNA: TGTGCCAGCAGCCCCCGACAGGGCGTAGATGAAAAACTGTTTTTT. This encodes CASSPRQGVDEKLFF.

In its sample, this clone was seen a few times. The chain is built from TRBV7-3 and TRBJ1-1; 7 bases map to TRBD1. With 4 bases clipped from V and 4 bases from J, the junction kept 3 bases outside the gene matches. CDR1 is SGHTA and CDR2 is FQGTGA in the germline V gene. The CDR3 is 13 residues long. This chain's CDR3 is CASSSTGVTEAFF. CDR3 bases: TGTGCCAGCAGCTCTACAGGGGTCACTGAAGCTTTCTTT.

This chain connects TRBV7-9 to TRBJ1-2; no reliable D call. This CDR3 has 15 amino acids. Trimming removed 1 base at V and 4 bases at J, with 13 bases between. Germline CDR1 is SEHNR and CDR2 is FQNEAQ (reference sequence). The CDR3 coding sequence is TGTGCCAGCAGCTTAGGGGGTGGGGAGATCTATGGCTACACCTTC. This codes for CASSLGGGEIYGYTF.

The rearrangement uses TRBV11-3 and TRBJ2-1, with 9 bases fitting TRBD2. The V gene end was trimmed by 2 bases and the J gene end by 7 bases; junction bases not matched to a gene: 12. CDR1 and CDR2 from the germline V gene are SGHNT and YENEEA. The CDR3 totals 17 residues. The CDR3 sequence: CASSLLGGGAGVNEQFF. CDR3 sequence (DNA): TGTGCCAGCAGCTTACTTGGCGGGGGGGCCGGTGTAAATGAGCAGTTCTTC.

The rearrangement links TRBV28 to TRBJ1-2; possibly TRBD1 for D (5 bases). The V and J ends lost 3 bases and 2 bases respectively, with 7 bases between them. CDR3 size: 13 residues. Germline values: CDR1 MDHEN, CDR2 SYDVKM. The chain's CDR3 is CASSFSGNYGYTF. The DNA for the CDR3 is TGTGCCAGCAGTTTTTCAGGGAACTATGGCTACACCTTC.

This chain links TRBV7-2 with TRBJ2-1; 13 positions match TRBD2. The length of the CDR3 is 18 residues. CDR1 and CDR2 (germline): SGHTA, FQGNSA. Trimming took 5 bases from V and 2 from J; bases not matched to a gene: 9. The CDR3 spells CASSARTSGGMAYNEQFF. CDR3 DNA: TGTGCCAGCAGCGCCCGGACTAGCGGGGGTATGGCCTACAATGAGCAGTTCTTC. Looking up the rest from reference TRBV7-2 and TRBJ2-1 gives the full variable domain: GAGVSQSPSNKVTEKGKDVELRCDPISGHTALYWYRQSLGQGLEFLIYFQGNSAPDKSGLPSDRFSAERTGGSVSTLTIQRTQQEDSAVYLCASSARTSGGMAYNEQFFGPGTRLTVL.

The V gene is TRBV6-1, the J gene TRBJ2-5; 9 nucleotides line up with TRBD1. J lost 5 bases, V lost 6 bases, and 10 bases had no gene match. Germline V gene data show CDR1 as MNHNS and CDR2 as SASEGT. CDR3 size: 15 residues. CDR3 DNA: TGTGCCAGCAGGGCCGCAGGGACAGGGTTGGAGACCCAGTACTTC. It translates to CASRAAGTGLETQYF.

Comment on this clone: In the same sample, other DNA sequences code for this CDR3. The V call is TRBV10-1, the J call TRBJ2-1; 9 positions match TRBD2. The CDR3 sequence is 15 residues long. V lost 0 bases, J lost 3 bases, and 0 bases stayed unmatched. Germline V gives CDR1 WNHNN, CDR2 SYGVQD (reference sequence). The chain's CDR3 is CASSESSGGYNEQFF. Here the CDR3 DNA reads TGCGCCAGCAGTGAGTCTAGCGGGGGCTACAATGAGCAGTTCTTC.

V usage is TRBV2 and J usage is TRBJ2-7, with D hard to call. Germline CDR1 and CDR2: SNHLY and FYNNEI. The V and J ends lost 4 bases and 3 bases respectively, with 10 bases between them. The length of the CDR3 is 13 residues. The CDR3 spells CASSGFRVYEQYF. DNA for the CDR3: TGTGCCAGCAGTGGCTTCCGGGTCTACGAGCAGTACTTC.

This rearrangement joins TRBV2 to TRBJ2-2; TRBD1 agrees at 7 bases. Germline CDR1 is SNHLY and CDR2 is FYNNEI. The J segment lost 1 base and the V segment lost 4 bases, leaving 3 bases of the junction unmatched. This CDR3 spans 15 amino acids. CDR3 amino acids: CASSVQGRNTGELFF. The DNA for the CDR3 is TGTGCCAGCAGTGTACAGGGGCGGAACACCGGGGAGCTGTTTTTT.

The CDR3 DNA sequence: TGTGCCAGCAGCTTAGCGCTAGCGGGGACCGCCTACGAGCAGTACTTC. Translated: CASSLALAGTAYEQYF. The chain recombines TRBV7-9 with TRBJ2-7; 9 bases fit TRBD2. The germline V gene encodes CDR1 SEHNR and CDR2 FQNEAQ (reference sequence). Unmatched junction bases numbered 5, after V lost 0 bases and J lost 2 bases. This CDR3 is built from 16 residues.

The chain links TRBV7-2 to TRBJ1-4; D is possibly TRBD1 (5 bases). Germline loops: CDR1 SGHTA, CDR2 FQGNSA. V lost 3 bases, J lost 3 bases, and 17 bases lay in between. This CDR3 has 17 residues. The CDR3 nucleotides read TGTGCCAGCAGCTTGCGAGGAACGACAGCCGCTAATGAAAAACTGTTTTTT. It codes for CASSLRGTTAANEKLFF. Full variable domain (rest looked up from reference TRBV7-2 and TRBJ1-4): GAGVSQSPSNKVTEKGKDVELRCDPISGHTALYWYRQSLGQGLEFLIYFQGNSAPDKSGLPSDRFSAERTGGSVSTLTIQRTQQEDSAVYLCASSLRGTTAANEKLFFGSGTQLSVL.

This chain uses TRBV7-9 with TRBJ2-2; D is possibly TRBD1 (5 bases). This CDR3 contains 18 residues. Germline V gene lookup returns CDR1 SEHNR and CDR2 FQNEAQ (reference sequence). V was shortened by 4 bases and J by 0 bases, with 18 bases between the two germline ends. The CDR3 DNA sequence: TGTGCCAGCAGCTCCCCGGCTCGGCAGGGCTCGAACACCGGGGAGCTGTTTTTT. It specifies CASSSPARQGSNTGELFF. The whole variable domain, filled in from reference TRBV7-9 and TRBJ2-2, reads DTGVSQNPRHKITKRGQNVTFRCDPISEHNRLYWYRQTLGQGPEFLTYFQNEAQLEKSRLLSDRFSAERPKGSFSTLEIQRTEQGDSAMYLCASSSPARQGSNTGELFFGEGSRLTVL.

This clone was picked up a small number of times. This chain joins TRBV4-1 and TRBJ2-7; D is uncertain. Trimming removed 0 bases from V and 3 bases from J, with 12 bases in between. CDR3 length: 15 residues. Germline V gene lookup returns CDR1 MGHRA and CDR2 YSYEKL. The CDR3 reads CASSQESQRGYEQYF. CDR3 in DNA: TGCGCCAGCAGCCAAGAATCCCAAAGAGGCTACGAGCAGTACTTC.

The chain recombines TRBV28 with TRBJ1-2; 7 nucleotides match TRBD1. Germline V lookup: CDR1 MDHEN, CDR2 SYDVKM. With 5 bases clipped from V and 4 bases from J, the junction kept 7 bases outside the gene matches. This CDR3 spans 14 amino acids. DNA of the CDR3: TGTGCCAGCAGTCTACAGGGGATTAGCTATGGCTACACCTTC. Translating it yields CASSLQGISYGYTF.

The table lists this clone with a count of one. The chain couples TRBV5-1 to TRBJ2-2; TRBD1 aligns across 9 bases. Per the germline V gene, CDR1 is SGHRS and CDR2 is YFSETQ. J lost 9 bases, V lost 4 bases, and 7 bases had no gene match. CDR3 length: 14 residues. CDR3 nucleotide sequence: TGCGCCAGCAGCGGCGGGACAGGGTCCAGGGAGCTGTTTTTT. Its protein is CASSGGTGSRELFF.

V usage is TRBV5-1 and J usage is TRBJ2-7, with 11 bases identical to TRBD1. The CDR3 is made up of 14 amino acids. Germline CDR1 reads SGHRS; CDR2 reads YFSETQ. J was trimmed by 5 bases and V by 4 bases; bases with no gene match: 5. The DNA of the CDR3 is TGCGCCAGCAGCGCGGGACAGGGGGTCGACGAGCAGTACTTC. Translating gives CASSAGQGVDEQYF.

The chain couples TRBV5-1 to TRBJ2-6; D is possibly TRBD1 (6 bases). Germline V gene data show CDR1 as SGHRS and CDR2 as YFSETQ. The CDR3 is 17 residues long. With 4 bases removed from V and 2 bases from J, the gap between germline ends came to 16 bases. CDR3 sequence reads: CASSLGAGETGANVLTF. The CDR3 DNA is TGCGCCAGCAGCCTAGGGGCAGGGGAGACTGGGGCCAACGTCCTGACTTTC.